Shown below are 12 T cell receptor beta chains from a single sample sequenced in a study of blood T cells in healthy people across ages. With a J-beta primer mix and a sample-barcoded 5' primer, a second PCR ran about 7 to 12 cycles. A single record per CDR3 protein comes from TCRdb applying MiXCR to the 5' RACE reads. Found here are 800,000 or so distinct CDR3 sequences, 20% to 30% of them singletons; the top ten hold approximately 4%. The same sample was also studied in work on T cells of mothers and their children.

Sequenced material: blood. These TCRs come from a boy under 18 in good health.

J is TRBJ2-1 and V is TRBV29-1; D possibly corresponds to TRBD2 (5 bases). CDR1 is SQVTM, CDR2 ANQGSEA, per germline. The CDR3 is made up of 13 amino acids. CDR3 sequence reads: CGVGLAVVHEQFF. In nucleotides, the CDR3 is TGCGGTGTCGGTCTAGCCGTCGTCCATGAGCAGTTCTTC.

The table lists this clonotype with a few counts. The chain recombines TRBV5-5 with TRBJ1-1, with 9 nucleotides matching TRBD1. The J segment lost 1 base and the V segment lost 1 base, leaving 5 bases of the junction unmatched. The CDR3 totals 16 residues. Germline assignment: CDR1 SGHKS and CDR2 YYEKEE (reference sequence). The CDR3 reads CASSLSRQGGNTEAFF. As DNA, the CDR3 is TGTGCCAGCAGCTTGTCTCGACAGGGGGGGAACACTGAAGCTTTCTTT.

Here the CDR3 DNA reads TGCAGCGCCTATACGGGATTCTCCTACGAGCAGTACTTC. Translation: CSAYTGFSYEQYF. The rearrangement joins TRBV29-1 to TRBJ2-7, with a possible D match to TRBD2 (5 bases). There are 13 residues in the CDR3. CDR1 is SQVTM and CDR2 is ANQGSEA in the germline V gene. Trimming pared 7 bases from V and 0 bases from J, leaving 13 bases between.

This clonotype has at least ten counts. The V and J genes are TRBV3-1 and TRBJ1-2; weak D call: TRBD1 (5 bases). CDR3 size: 18 residues. V was clipped by 0 bases and J by 2 bases, with 19 bases between them. Per germline, CDR1 LGHDT and CDR2 YNNKEL (reference sequence). The CDR3 bases are TGTGCCAGCAGCCAAGATCACAGCAGGGAGGTGGCAAACTATGGCTACACCTTC. It encodes CASSQDHSREVANYGYTF. The whole variable domain, remainder taken from reference TRBV3-1 and TRBJ1-2, is DTAVSQTPKYLVTQMGNDKSIKCEQNLGHDTMYWYKQDSKKFLKIMFSYNNKELIINETVPNRFSPKSPDKAHLNLHINSLELGDSAVYFCASSQDHSREVANYGYTFGSGTRLTVV.

This rearrangement joins TRBV7-3 to TRBJ2-1; 9 bases align to TRBD2. The length of the CDR3 is 15 residues. Germline loops: CDR1 SGHTA, CDR2 FQGTGA. J gave up 4 bases and V 3 bases, and 4 bases lay outside the gene matches. CDR3 sequence (DNA): TGTGCCAGCAGCTTGGGCGGGGGGGGATACAATGAGCAGTTCTTC. It is translated as CASSLGGGGYNEQFF.

The rearrangement links TRBV6-2 or TRBV6-3 to TRBJ2-3, with D uncertain. The germline V gene encodes CDR1 MNHEY and CDR2 SVGEGT. The CDR3 covers 12 residues. Trimming left V 8 bases short and J 6 bases short, with 12 bases between. The CDR3 reads CASSSAPDTQYF. The DNA for the CDR3 is TGTGCCAGCTCCTCAGCTCCGGATACGCAGTATTTT.

The gene calls are TRBV4-3 and TRBJ2-3; 8 bases match TRBD2. The CDR3 consists of 16 residues. Germline V gene lookup returns CDR1 LGHNA and CDR2 YSLEER. J gave up 6 bases and V 0 bases, and 8 bases lay outside the gene matches. Here the CDR3 reads CASSQDLRGGQDTQYF. The CDR3 DNA is TGCGCCAGCAGCCAAGATCTTCGGGGGGGCCAGGATACGCAGTATTTT.

The chain joins TRBV28 to TRBJ1-4; 10 bases agree with TRBD1. The trim removed 6 bases at V and 8 bases at J, leaving 6 bases unmatched. The CDR3 loop spans 14 amino acids. Germline loops: CDR1 MDHEN, CDR2 SYDVKM. CDR3: CASRRTGGSEKLFF. The CDR3 nucleotides read TGTGCCAGCAGGCGGACAGGGGGTTCGGAAAAACTGTTTTTT.

This clonotype has just a few counts. The chain is built from TRBV11-1 and TRBJ2-5; no clear D. The last part of the DNA fits TRBJ2-7 better; the J call may be wrong. This CDR3 contains 14 residues. Germline assignment: CDR1 SGHAT and CDR2 FQDESV (reference sequence). CDR3 protein: CASSLEAVQREQYF. The CDR3 DNA reads as TGTGCCAGCAGCTTAGAGGCAGTCCAGCGCGAGCAGTACTTC.

The CDR3 spells CASSSSTSRHYEQYF. In nucleotides, the CDR3 is TGTGCCAGCAGTTCCTCGACTAGCCGTCACTACGAGCAGTACTTC. The genes are TRBV6-2 or TRBV6-3 and TRBJ2-7, with 7 positions matching TRBD2. CDR3 length: 15 amino acids. V lost 4 bases, J lost 3 bases, and 9 bases stayed unmatched. The V gene's germline CDR1 is MNHEY and CDR2 SVGEGT.

The CDR3, as DNA: TGTGCCAGCAGCCTAACACGGGGAGCCTCCTACGAGCAGTACTTC. Residues: CASSLTRGASYEQYF. The chain joins TRBV27 to TRBJ2-7; a weak D match, TRBD2 (5 bases). This CDR3 has 15 amino acids. Per germline, CDR1 MNHEY and CDR2 SMNVEV (reference sequence). Trimming shortened V by 6 bases and J by 0 bases, and 15 bases separated the two germline ends.

The chain joins TRBV7-9 to TRBJ2-1; TRBD1 matches 12 bases. V was pared by 3 bases and J by 7 bases, with 7 bases of the junction left unmatched. This CDR3 comprises 16 residues. CDR1 and CDR2 from the germline V gene are SEHNR and FQNEAQ (reference sequence). The CDR3 here is CASSFAGQGASNEQFF. The CDR3, as DNA: TGTGCCAGCAGCTTCGCGGGACAGGGGGCATCGAATGAGCAGTTCTTC.